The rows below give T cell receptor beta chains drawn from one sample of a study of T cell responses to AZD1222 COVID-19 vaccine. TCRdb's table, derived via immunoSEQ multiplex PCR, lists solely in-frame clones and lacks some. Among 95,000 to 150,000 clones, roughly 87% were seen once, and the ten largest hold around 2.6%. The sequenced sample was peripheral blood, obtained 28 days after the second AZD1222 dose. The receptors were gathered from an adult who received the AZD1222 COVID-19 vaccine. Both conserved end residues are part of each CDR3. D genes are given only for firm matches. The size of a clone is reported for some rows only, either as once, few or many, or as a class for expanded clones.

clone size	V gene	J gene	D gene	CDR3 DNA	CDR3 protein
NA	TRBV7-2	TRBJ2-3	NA	TGTGCCAGCAGCGCCACGTGGGGCGTTAATACGCAGTATTTT	CASSATWGVNTQYF
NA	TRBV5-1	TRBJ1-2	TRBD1	TGCGCCAGCAGCCAGGACAGGTCTTATGGCTACACCTTC	CASSQDRSYGYTF
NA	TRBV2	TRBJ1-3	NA	TGTGCCAGCAGTGCCCTCCGTCTTTCTGGAAACACCATATATTTT	CASSALRLSGNTIYF
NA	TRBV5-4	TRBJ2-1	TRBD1	TGTGCCAGCAGCGATGGGACAGCTGAGCAGTTCTTC	CASSDGTAEQFF
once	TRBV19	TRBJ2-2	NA	TGTGCCAGTAGAAAGGCTCAGGGGTTGAACACCGGGGAGCTGTTTTTT	CASRKAQGLNTGELFF
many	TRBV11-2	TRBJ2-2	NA	TGTGCCAGCAGCAAGGCCCCTTACAGGGTAGGAGAGACCGGGGAGCTGTTTTTT	CASSKAPYRVGETGELFF
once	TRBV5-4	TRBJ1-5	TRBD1	TGTGCCAGCAGCTTGGACAGGGGTCCAAATCAGCCCCAGCATTTT	CASSLDRGPNQPQHF
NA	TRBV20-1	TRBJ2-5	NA	TGCAGTGCTAGTCGTCAAGAGACCCAGTACTTC	CSASRQETQYF
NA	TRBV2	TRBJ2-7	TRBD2	TGTGCCAGCAGTGAAGCGCTTCTTGCGGGGGGGGACCACCCCTCCTACGAGCAGTACTTC	CASSEALLAGGDHPSYEQYF
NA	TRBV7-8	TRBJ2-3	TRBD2	TGTGCCAGCAGCCGGGGGGTGGCAGATACGCAGTATTTT	CASSRGVADTQYF
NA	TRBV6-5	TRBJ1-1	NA	TGTGCCAGCAGTTACTCGAGACCCAGCGAAGCTTTCTTT	CASSYSRPSEAFF
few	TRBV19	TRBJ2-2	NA	TGTGCCAGTAGGAGGCTGTCGAACACCGGGGAGCTGTTTTTT	CASRRLSNTGELFF
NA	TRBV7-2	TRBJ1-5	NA	TGTGCCAGCAGCTTGGGAGGTTATCAGCCCCAGCATTTT	CASSLGGYQPQHF
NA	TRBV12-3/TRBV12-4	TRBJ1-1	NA	TGTGCCAGCAGGAGGGGGGCTGATAGAGCTTTCTTT	CASRRGADRAFF
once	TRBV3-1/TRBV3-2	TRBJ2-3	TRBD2	TGTGCCAGCAGCCAAGACCCGCCAGCGGGGGACGGCACAGATACGCAGTATTTT	CASSQDPPAGDGTDTQYF
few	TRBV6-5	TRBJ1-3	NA	TGTGCCAGCAGTTCATCCTATATGTTCGCTGGAAACACCATATATTTT	CASSSSYMFAGNTIYF
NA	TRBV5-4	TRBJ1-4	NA	TGTGCCAGCAGCGAGCCGGGACGGCATAATGAAAAACTGTTTTTT	CASSEPGRHNEKLFF
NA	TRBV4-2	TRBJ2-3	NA	TGTGCCAGCAGCCTAAGGGGGGCTAGCGGAGAGGGACTCACAGATACGCAGTATTTT	CASSLRGASGEGLTDTQYF
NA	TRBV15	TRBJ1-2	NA	TGTGCCACCAGCAGAGATAACAGGGCTAAGGCGGCGCATGGCTACACCTTC	CATSRDNRAKAAHGYTF
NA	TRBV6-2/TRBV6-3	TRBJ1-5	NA	TGTGCCAGCAGTTACTCGCAGGGCAATCAGCCCCAGCATTTT	CASSYSQGNQPQHF
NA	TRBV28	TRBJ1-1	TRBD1	TGTGCCAGCAGTTTCGGCTTAGGGACAGGGGAGACTGAAGCTTTCTTT	CASSFGLGTGETEAFF
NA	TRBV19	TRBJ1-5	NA	TGTGCCAGTAGTATAAGGGCTAGGGGTGGCAATCAGCCCCAGCATTTT	CASSIRARGGNQPQHF
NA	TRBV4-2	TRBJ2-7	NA	TGTGCCAGCAGCCAAAGATTGGGGGCAGGGGCTGGGGCCTACGAGCAGTACTTC	CASSQRLGAGAGAYEQYF
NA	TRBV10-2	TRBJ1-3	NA	TGCGCCACCGTCGGGGGGTCCGGAAACACCATATATTTT	CATVGGSGNTIYF
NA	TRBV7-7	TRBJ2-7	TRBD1	TGTGCTAGCAGCCGGGACAGGGAAAGCGAGCAGTACTTC	CASSRDRESEQYF
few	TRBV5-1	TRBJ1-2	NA	TGCGCCAGCAGCTTGAGTACAGGGAACTATGGCTACACCTTC	CASSLSTGNYGYTF
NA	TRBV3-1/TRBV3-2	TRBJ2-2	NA	TGTGCCAGCAGCAGGAACAGGGACACCGGGGAGCTGTTTTTT	CASSRNRDTGELFF
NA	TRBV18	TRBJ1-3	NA	TGTGCCAGCTCACCGCCGGGGGCTGGAAACACCATATATTTT	CASSPPGAGNTIYF
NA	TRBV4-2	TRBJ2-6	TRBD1	TGTGCCAGCAGCCAGGGACAGGGGGACTCTGGGGCCAACGTCCTGACTTTC	CASSQGQGDSGANVLTF
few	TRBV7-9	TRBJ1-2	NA	TGTGCCAGCAGCCGGGACTGGAACTATGGCTACACCTTC	CASSRDWNYGYTF
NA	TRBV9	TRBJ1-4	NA	TGTGCCAGCAGCGGGGGGCAGGCCCTTAATGAAAAACTGTTTTTT	CASSGGQALNEKLFF
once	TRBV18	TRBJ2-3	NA	TGTGCCAGCTCACCGGCCAGGGACGTAACAGATACGCAGTATTTT	CASSPARDVTDTQYF
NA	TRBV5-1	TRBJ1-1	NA	TGCGCCAGCAGCTTGGCAGGGAGAGTCGCTGAAGCTTTCTTT	CASSLAGRVAEAFF
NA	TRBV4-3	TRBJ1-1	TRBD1	TGCGCCAGCAGCCAAATTTCGGGACAGGGCGAGGGTGGTACGTCGGCTTTCTTT	CASSQISGQGEGGTSAFF
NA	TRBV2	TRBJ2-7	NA	TGTGCCAGCATTCTTGCCCGGGGGACCTACGAGCAGTACTTC	CASILARGTYEQYF
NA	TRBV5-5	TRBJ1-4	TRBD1	TGTGCCAGCAGCGCCAACCGACAGGGAATGAATGAAAAACTGTTTTTT	CASSANRQGMNEKLFF
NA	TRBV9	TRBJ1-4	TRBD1	TGTGCCAGCAGCCTCCGGGACAGGGGGCTCAGTGCTAATGAAAAACTGTTTTTT	CASSLRDRGLSANEKLFF
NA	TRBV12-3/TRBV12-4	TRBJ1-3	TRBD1	TGTGCCAGCAGGAGGACAGGGGGAAACACCATATATTTT	CASRRTGGNTIYF
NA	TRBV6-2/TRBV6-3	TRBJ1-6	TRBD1	TGTGCCAGCAGTTACCCCCCGGGACAGGGTAATTCACCCCTCCACTTT	CASSYPPGQGNSPLHF
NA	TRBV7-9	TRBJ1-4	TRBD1	TGTGCCAGCAGCATCGGGACAGATGAAAAACTGTTTTTT	CASSIGTDEKLFF
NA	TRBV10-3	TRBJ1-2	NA	TGTGCCATCAGTGATTCAGCTCCCTATGGCTACACCTTC	CAISDSAPYGYTF
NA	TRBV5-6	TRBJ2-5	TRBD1	TGTGCCAGCAGCCCGTATTCCGGGGACAGCCAAGAGACCCAGTACTTC	CASSPYSGDSQETQYF
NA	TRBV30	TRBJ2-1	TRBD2	TGTGCCTGGAGGGGACTAGCGGGGGAAAGCTCCTACAATGAGCAGTTCTTC	CAWRGLAGESSYNEQFF
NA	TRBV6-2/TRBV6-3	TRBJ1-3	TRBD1	TGTGCCAGCAACCCAGGGGGCCGCGGAAACACCATATATTTT	CASNPGGRGNTIYF
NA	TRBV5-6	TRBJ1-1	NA	TGTGCCAGCAGCTGGGCCGGGACGAACACTGAAGCTTTCTTT	CASSWAGTNTEAFF
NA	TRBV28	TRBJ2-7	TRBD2	TGTGCCAGCAGTTGGGGACTAGCGGGAGCCTACGAGCAGTACTTC	CASSWGLAGAYEQYF
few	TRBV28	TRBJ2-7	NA	TGTGCCAGCAGTTTACCCAGGGACGAGCAGTACTTC	CASSLPRDEQYF
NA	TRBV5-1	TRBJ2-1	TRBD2	TGCGCCAGCAGCTCCCTAGGTAGCGGGGCCGACAATGAGCAGTTCTTC	CASSSLGSGADNEQFF
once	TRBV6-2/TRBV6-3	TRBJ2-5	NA	TGTGCCAGCAGTCAGGGGTTACAAGAGACCCAGTACTTC	CASSQGLQETQYF
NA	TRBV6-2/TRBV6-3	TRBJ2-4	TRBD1	TGTGCCAGCAGTTACTCGATCCAGGGGGCAAGAGAGCCCTTGGCCAAAAACATTCAGTACTTC	CASSYSIQGAREPLAKNIQYF
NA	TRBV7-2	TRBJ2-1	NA	TGTGCCAGCAGCTTAGTGGGAGCTGGTGAGCAGTTCTTC	CASSLVGAGEQFF
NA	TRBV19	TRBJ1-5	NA	TGTGCCAGTAGTCCAGACAGGTGGATGCCCCAGCATTTT	CASSPDRWMPQHF
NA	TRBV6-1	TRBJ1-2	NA	TGTGCCAGCAGTGACAGATGGGACCGGGGCTACACCTTC	CASSDRWDRGYTF
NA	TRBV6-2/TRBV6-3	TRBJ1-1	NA	TGTGCCAGCAGTTACTCCGTCAGGGGAACTGAAGCTTTCTTT	CASSYSVRGTEAFF